These 20 T cell receptor beta chains originate from one sample sequenced in a study of blood T cell repertoires in COVID-19. The repertoire was sequenced with immunoSEQ multiplex PCR; TCRdb's copy has only in-frame clones and lacks some. The data contain 160,000 or so clones, more than 65% of them singletons. The sample consisted of PBMCs or T cells enriched from blood (not recorded which). These receptors were collected from a woman aged 40 to 50 with acute COVID-19.

This chain joins TRBV4-1 and TRBJ2-7, with 8 bases aligning to TRBD2. Germline CDR1 reads MGHRA; CDR2 reads YSYEKL. This CDR3 comprises 14 residues. Unmatched junction bases numbered 3, after V lost 4 bases and J lost 1 base. This CDR3 is CASSPSGGSYEQYF. The CDR3 nucleotides are TGCGCCAGCAGCCCCAGCGGGGGATCCTACGAGCAGTACTTC.

This clone was seen only a few times. This sequence joins TRBV7-9 and TRBJ2-1, with 9 positions matching TRBD1. Per the germline V gene, CDR1 is SEHNR and CDR2 is FQNEAQ (reference sequence). The CDR3 is made up of 15 amino acids. Trimming took 5 bases from V and 4 from J; bases not matched to a gene: 6. The CDR3 loop is CASSLTGGSYNEQFF. The CDR3 DNA sequence: TGTGCCAGCAGCCTGACAGGGGGATCATACAATGAGCAGTTCTTC. The full variable domain, its missing parts supplied by reference TRBV7-9 and TRBJ2-1, is DTGVSQNPRHKITKRGQNVTFRCDPISEHNRLYWYRQTLGQGPEFLTYFQNEAQLEKSRLLSDRFSAERPKGSFSTLEIQRTEQGDSAMYLCASSLTGGSYNEQFFGPGTRLTVL.

In this sample, this clone turned up a few times. V is TRBV5-1 and J is TRBJ2-3, with 7 bases lining up with TRBD2. The CDR3 totals 15 residues. Trimming removed 0 bases from V and 3 bases from J; junction bases left unmatched: 4. From germline, CDR1 is SGHRS and CDR2 YFSETQ. CDR3 bases: TGCGCCAGCAGCTTGGCCGCGGGAGAAACAGATACGCAGTATTTT. Amino acids: CASSLAAGETDTQYF.

The V and J genes are TRBV5-1 and TRBJ2-7; TRBD1 matches at 9 bases. CDR1 and CDR2 (germline): SGHRS, YFSETQ. V was pared by 0 bases and J by 1 base, with 11 bases of the junction left unmatched. There are 18 residues in the CDR3. DNA of the CDR3: TGCGCCAGCAGCTTGGGACCCCAAGACAGGGGGTTATCCTACGAGCAGTACGTC. This encodes CASSLGPQDRGLSYEQYV.

The chain combines TRBV18 with TRBJ1-1, with D perhaps TRBD1 (5 bases). Germline CDR1 is KGHSH and CDR2 is LQKENI. The CDR3 has 12 amino acids. Trimming took 1 base from V and 10 from J, leaving 10 bases between them. The CDR3 DNA reads as TGTGCCAGCTCACCACTACGAGACAGAGCTTTCTTT. Its translation is CASSPLRDRAFF.

The chain links TRBV6-5 to TRBJ1-1, with D tentatively TRBD1 (5 bases). V was pared by 2 bases and J by 4 bases, with 8 bases between. This CDR3 has 13 amino acids. Germline V lookup: CDR1 MNHEY, CDR2 SVGAGI. CDR3 bases: TGTGCCAGCAGTTACCGTCAGGGCACTGAAGCTTTCTTT. Translating it yields CASSYRQGTEAFF.

V is TRBV5-1 and J is TRBJ2-5; D might be TRBD2 (6 bases). This CDR3 has 16 amino acids. The germline V gene encodes CDR1 SGHRS and CDR2 YFSETQ. Trimming cost V 1 base and J 4 bases, with 17 bases left between them. The CDR3 DNA reads as TGCGCCAGCAGCTTGTGGGGCGGTGGAGCGGGAGAGACCCAGTACTTC. It specifies CASSLWGGGAGETQYF.

This clone appeared once. V gene TRBV7-2 combines with J gene TRBJ2-5, with 8 positions matching TRBD2. V was pared by 5 bases and J by 5 bases, with 7 bases of the junction left unmatched. CDR3 size: 14 residues. In germline, CDR1 is SGHTA, CDR2 FQGNSA. Written as DNA, the CDR3 is TGTGCCAGCAGCCCGGGGACTAGAAGGGAGACCCAGTACTTC. This gives the protein CASSPGTRRETQYF.

J is TRBJ1-2 and V is TRBV7-3; D is perhaps TRBD1 (6 bases). The CDR3 is 15 residues long. Germline V gene lookup returns CDR1 SGHTA and CDR2 FQGTGA. Trimming removed 5 bases at V and 8 bases at J, with 21 bases between. The CDR3 loop reads CASSISGGEAIGYTF. The CDR3 coding sequence is TGTGCCAGCAGCATCAGTGGGGGCGAGGCTATCGGCTACACCTTC.

The chain employs TRBV5-6 and TRBJ1-1; 8 nucleotides agree with TRBD1. J gave up 1 base and V 2 bases, and 1 base lay outside the gene matches. This CDR3 comprises 14 residues. Looked up from germline, CDR1 is SGHDT and CDR2 is YYEEEE. The CDR3 sequence is CASSLGTGNTEAFF. CDR3 sequence (DNA): TGTGCCAGCAGCTTAGGGACAGGGAACACTGAAGCTTTCTTT. The entire variable domain, with the rest obtained from reference TRBV5-6 and TRBJ1-1, is as follows: DAGVTQSPTHLIKTRGQQVTLRCSPKSGHDTVSWYQQALGQGPQFIFQYYEEEERQRGNFPDRFSGHQFPNYSSELNVNALLLGDSALYLCASSLGTGNTEAFFGQGTRLTVV.

This clone has a single count. The chain recombines TRBV7-9 with TRBJ2-7; D ambiguous. Looked up from germline, CDR1 is SEHNR and CDR2 is FQNEAQ (reference sequence). Trimming removed 6 bases at V and 4 bases at J, with 10 bases between. The CDR3 covers 12 residues. In DNA form, the CDR3 reads TGTGCCAGCAGATCAACAGATTACGAGCAGTACTTC. It specifies CASRSTDYEQYF.

This chain connects TRBV7-2 to TRBJ2-5; D may be TRBD1 (6 bases). Germline CDR1 and CDR2: SGHTA and FQGNSA. The CDR3 runs 15 residues. The V end was cut by 5 bases, the J end by 6 bases, with 19 bases between. DNA for the CDR3: TGTGCCAGCAGCCTAGATGGCAGGGGCAGCCAGACCCAGTACTTC. This sequence encodes CASSLDGRGSQTQYF.

This chain connects TRBV21-1 to TRBJ2-2; the D call TRBD2 from the table was never checked on the DNA. TRBV21-1 is a documented pseudogene. CDR3 length equals 13 residues. The CDR3 is CASSIKATGELFF. In DNA form, the CDR3 reads TGTGCCAGCAGCATTAAAGCCACCGGGGAGCTGTTTTTT.

This rearrangement joins TRBV11-2 to TRBJ2-7, with 13 nucleotides matching TRBD2. The germline V gene encodes CDR1 SGHAT and CDR2 FQNNGV. This CDR3 has 17 residues. V was pared by 5 bases and J by 0 bases, with 7 bases of the junction left unmatched. CDR3 in amino acids: CASSRGLAGEGSYEQYF. CDR3 DNA sequence: TGTGCCAGCAGCCGCGGACTAGCGGGGGAAGGCTCCTACGAGCAGTACTTC.

This chain uses TRBV11-2 with TRBJ2-5; 8 positions agree with TRBD2. The germline CDR1 and CDR2 sequences are SGHAT and FQNNGV. This CDR3 has 16 residues. Trimming took 4 bases from V and 4 from J; bases not matched to a gene: 11. In DNA, the CDR3 is TGTGCCAGCAGCTCTGGACTAGCCGAAATGGGAGAGACCCAGTACTTC. It specifies CASSSGLAEMGETQYF.

The chain uses TRBV9 and TRBJ2-1; 8 nucleotides line up with TRBD1. The V and J ends lost 0 bases and 7 bases, in that order; junction bases with no gene match: 9. CDR3 length: 16 residues. CDR1 is SGDLS and CDR2 is YYNGEE in the germline V gene. The CDR3 sequence is CASSVAWAGGLNEQFF. CDR3 in DNA: TGTGCCAGCAGCGTAGCTTGGGCAGGGGGCCTAAATGAGCAGTTCTTC. Using reference TRBV9 and TRBJ2-1 for the parts outside the CDR3, the full variable domain is DSGVTQTPKHLITATGQRVTLRCSPRSGDLSVYWYQQSLDQGLQFLIQYYNGEERAKGNILERFSAQQFPDLHSELNLSSLELGDSALYFCASSVAWAGGLNEQFFGPGTRLTVL.

This rearrangement joins TRBV2 to TRBJ2-7, with D tentatively TRBD2 (6 bases). This CDR3 contains 15 residues. The V and J ends lost 7 bases and 2 bases respectively, with 18 bases between them. From germline, CDR1 is SNHLY and CDR2 FYNNEI. CDR3 bases: TGTGCCAGCAACCGGGACTCCATCACCCCCTACGAGCAGTACTTC. Its translation: CASNRDSITPYEQYF.

This chain joins TRBV19 and TRBJ2-7; 11 positions match TRBD2. The CDR3 runs 14 residues. Germline V gives CDR1 LNHDA, CDR2 SQIVND (reference sequence). V lost 8 bases and J lost 6; bases outside the gene matches: 9. The CDR3: CASSWSGTSGEQYF. As DNA, the CDR3 is TGTGCCAGTTCCTGGTCCGGGACTAGCGGCGAGCAGTACTTC. The full variable domain, with the rest looked up from reference TRBV19 and TRBJ2-7, is DGGITQSPKYLFRKEGQNVTLSCEQNLNHDAMYWYRQDPGQGLRLIYYSQIVNDFQKGDIAEGYSVSREKKESFPLTVTSAQKNPTAFYLCASSWSGTSGEQYFGPGTRLTVT.

J is TRBJ1-3 and V is TRBV19, with D maybe TRBD1 (5 bases). The CDR3 has 14 residues. The germline V gene encodes CDR1 LNHDA and CDR2 SQIVND (reference sequence). The ends were cut back, 7 bases at V and 8 bases at J, with 18 bases in the middle. The CDR3: CASIHVDRPHTIYF. The CDR3 nucleotides are TGTGCCAGTATTCACGTCGACAGACCCCACACCATATATTTT.

The chain uses TRBV27 and TRBJ2-2; 10 bases fit TRBD1. J was trimmed by 6 bases and V by 8 bases; bases with no gene match: 6. Germline CDR1 reads MNHEY; CDR2 reads SMNVEV (reference sequence). This CDR3 contains 14 residues. The CDR3 loop reads CASLGQGLAGELFF. For the CDR3, the DNA is TGTGCCAGCCTGGGACAGGGGCTGGCCGGGGAGCTGTTTTTT.